This is a list of T cell receptor beta chains from one sample in a study of blood T cell repertoires in COVID-19. TCRdb's copy holds only in-frame clones and misses some; the assay was immunoSEQ multiplex PCR. The sample shows approximately 260,000 clones, 80% to 95% of them seen only once. Sequencing was carried out using PBMCs or T cells enriched from blood (not recorded which). The receptors here all came from a woman aged 18-29 years who had recovered from COVID-19. The CDR3 runs from the conserved cysteine through the conserved F or W. The order of the fields is V gene, D gene, clone size, J gene, CDR3 DNA, CDR3 protein. D genes are given only for firm matches. Only part of the rows carry a size: once, few, many, or a class if the clone is expanded.

v_gene: TRBV4-1
d_gene: .
abundance: .
j_gene: TRBJ1-1
CDR3nt: TGCGCCAGCAGCCAAGATCGGGAAATGAACACTGAAGCTTTCTTT
CDR3aa: CASSQDREMNTEAFF

v_gene: TRBV19
d_gene: TRBD1
abundance: .
j_gene: TRBJ1-2
CDR3nt: TGTGCCAGTAGTAATGGACAGGGGGCTTCAATCTATGGCTACACCTTC
CDR3aa: CASSNGQGASIYGYTF

v_gene: TRBV3-1/TRBV3-2
d_gene: .
abundance: .
j_gene: TRBJ1-6
CDR3nt: TGTGCCAGCAGCCAAGAGAGGGCCTATAATTCACCCCTCCACTTT
CDR3aa: CASSQERAYNSPLHF

v_gene: TRBV10-2
d_gene: TRBD2
abundance: .
j_gene: TRBJ2-3
CDR3nt: TGCGCCAGCAGTATCACTACCGGGACTAGCGGGAGGGCCGCAGGAGATACGCAGTATTTT
CDR3aa: CASSITTGTSGRAAGDTQYF

v_gene: TRBV11-2
d_gene: TRBD1
abundance: .
j_gene: TRBJ2-7
CDR3nt: TGTGCCAGCAGCCCTATTGAGGGGGCCGTCTACGAGCAGTACTTC
CDR3aa: CASSPIEGAVYEQYF

v_gene: TRBV28
d_gene: .
abundance: .
j_gene: TRBJ1-2
CDR3nt: TGTGCCAGCAGTTTTTTCTACCTCCCAGACAGAGGCTATGGCTACACCTTC
CDR3aa: CASSFFYLPDRGYGYTF

v_gene: TRBV5-1
d_gene: .
abundance: .
j_gene: TRBJ1-5
CDR3nt: TGCGCCAGCAGCTTGGTAGGCGGGAATCAGCCCCAGCATTTT
CDR3aa: CASSLVGGNQPQHF

v_gene: TRBV11-3
d_gene: TRBD1
abundance: .
j_gene: TRBJ2-7
CDR3nt: TGTGCCAGCAGCTCCCCGGACAGGGACAGGAGCTCCTACGAGCAGTACTTC
CDR3aa: CASSSPDRDRSSYEQYF

v_gene: TRBV28
d_gene: .
abundance: .
j_gene: TRBJ1-1
CDR3nt: TGTGCCAGCGCCCCGCAGGGCCAGATCGCTGAAGCTTTCTTT
CDR3aa: CASAPQGQIAEAFF

v_gene: TRBV4-2
d_gene: TRBD2
abundance: .
j_gene: TRBJ2-5
CDR3nt: TGTGCCAGCAGCCAAGAGGCTAGCGGGGCCCTAACCCAGTACTTC
CDR3aa: CASSQEASGALTQYF

v_gene: TRBV4-1
d_gene: .
abundance: .
j_gene: TRBJ1-3
CDR3nt: TGCGCCAGCAGCCAAAACCCCACATCTGGAAACACCATATATTTT
CDR3aa: CASSQNPTSGNTIYF

v_gene: TRBV15
d_gene: .
abundance: once
j_gene: TRBJ1-1
CDR3nt: TGTGCCACCAGCAGAGAAGGAAGCGCTGAAGCTTTCTTT
CDR3aa: CATSREGSAEAFF

v_gene: TRBV7-2
d_gene: .
abundance: .
j_gene: TRBJ2-6
CDR3nt: TGTGCCAGCAGCTTAAATCCTAGCTCTGGGGCCAACGTCCTGACTTTC
CDR3aa: CASSLNPSSGANVLTF

v_gene: TRBV7-2
d_gene: TRBD2
abundance: .
j_gene: TRBJ2-3
CDR3nt: TGTGCCAGCAGCTTAGAAGGTAGCGGGGGGTTAAATACGCAGTATTTT
CDR3aa: CASSLEGSGGLNTQYF

v_gene: TRBV5-5
d_gene: .
abundance: .
j_gene: TRBJ1-3
CDR3nt: TGTGCCAGCAGCTTGGTTGTAACGGGCTCTGGAAACACCATATATTTT
CDR3aa: CASSLVVTGSGNTIYF

v_gene: TRBV12-3/TRBV12-4
d_gene: .
abundance: once
j_gene: TRBJ1-2
CDR3nt: TGTGCCAGCAGTGTAGACCCTAGCTATGGCTACACCTTC
CDR3aa: CASSVDPSYGYTF

v_gene: TRBV3-1/TRBV3-2
d_gene: TRBD2
abundance: .
j_gene: TRBJ2-5
CDR3nt: TGTGCCAGCACGATAGCGGGAGGGTACCAAGAGACCCAGTACTTC
CDR3aa: CASTIAGGYQETQYF

v_gene: TRBV27
d_gene: .
abundance: few
j_gene: TRBJ2-7
CDR3nt: TGTGCCAGCGGGCTACCCTACGAGCAGTACTTC
CDR3aa: CASGLPYEQYF

v_gene: TRBV7-2
d_gene: TRBD1
abundance: .
j_gene: TRBJ1-1
CDR3nt: TGTGCCAGCAGCTCACAGGGGGCGAACACTGAAGCTTTCTTT
CDR3aa: CASSSQGANTEAFF

v_gene: TRBV19
d_gene: TRBD1
abundance: .
j_gene: TRBJ1-1
CDR3nt: TGTGCCAGTAGATACCCCTCACCAAGGGGGCAGGAAGCTTTCTTT
CDR3aa: CASRYPSPRGQEAFF

v_gene: TRBV24-1
d_gene: .
abundance: .
j_gene: TRBJ2-5
CDR3nt: TGTGCCACCAGTGATTTTGGTCGGGGAGCAGAGACCCAGTACTTC
CDR3aa: CATSDFGRGAETQYF

v_gene: TRBV10-3
d_gene: TRBD2
abundance: .
j_gene: TRBJ2-2
CDR3nt: TGTGCCATCAGTGATAGCGGGGGGAACACCGGGGAGCTGTTTTTT
CDR3aa: CAISDSGGNTGELFF

v_gene: TRBV9
d_gene: .
abundance: .
j_gene: TRBJ2-3
CDR3nt: TGTGCCAGCAGCGTTGACAGGACGCTAACAGATACGCAGTATTTT
CDR3aa: CASSVDRTLTDTQYF